The rows below give T cell receptor beta chains drawn from one sample of a study of shared clonotypes between healthy human individuals. The assay was immunoSEQ multiplex PCR, and TCRdb's table has in-frame clones only and misses some. The sample records roughly 2.6 million clones, around 94% being singletons. Sequences were obtained from naive CD4+ T cells sorted from blood. Source of these receptors: a man aged 18 to 30 in good health. CDR3s include the opening cysteine and the closing phenylalanine or tryptophan. A D gene is named only where the DNA matches it firmly. Clone size is stated in some rows and not others, as once, few, many or a class when expanded.

d_gene	v_gene	j_gene	abundance	CDR3nt	CDR3aa
-	TRBV5-1	TRBJ2-7	few	TGCGCCAGCAGCTTGGGGGGAGACGAGCAGTACTTC	CASSLGGDEQYF
-	TRBV6-5	TRBJ1-1	-	TGTGCCAGCATTGGACAGATGAACACTGAAGCTTTCTTT	CASIGQMNTEAFF
-	TRBV5-1	TRBJ1-2	-	TGCGCCAGCAGCTTGAGGGACGGCTATGGCTACACCTTC	CASSLRDGYGYTF
-	TRBV7-5	TRBJ2-1	-	TGTGCCAGAAGCTCCCCAGAGCTAGCGGACAATGAGCAGTTCTTC	CARSSPELADNEQFF
-	TRBV21-1	TRBJ2-7	-	TGTGCCAGCAGCGACCGGGACTCTAGGCCGGAGTCCTACGAGCAGTACTTC	CASSDRDSRPESYEQYF
-	TRBV20-1	TRBJ2-7	once	TGCAGTGCTAGAGTTCTGTACGAGCAGTACTTC	CSARVLYEQYF
-	TRBV2	TRBJ1-1	few	TGTGCCAGCAGTGGTCTTGAGGGGAAGACTGAAGCTTTCTTT	CASSGLEGKTEAFF
TRBD1	TRBV10-1	TRBJ2-3	-	TGCGCCAGCAGTGATACAGGGGTCATTGGGACAGATACGCAGTATTTT	CASSDTGVIGTDTQYF
TRBD2	TRBV28	TRBJ2-3	-	TGTGCCAGCAGTTTATCGGGAGGGACAGATACGCAGTATTTT	CASSLSGGTDTQYF
-	TRBV9	TRBJ1-2	-	TGTGCCAGCAGCGTCGTTCAGGGGCAGGGCTACACCTTC	CASSVVQGQGYTF